These 27 T cell receptor beta chains share one sample of origin, sequenced in a study of T cells after yellow fever vaccination. TCRdb itself ran the 5' RACE reads through MiXCR, one entry per CDR3 protein. Found here are 40,000 to 55,000 distinct CDR3 sequences, about 6.6% of them singletons; the top ten hold 24%. The source was CD8+ T cells not binding an NS4B(214-222) dextramer, sorted from PBMCs, collected approximately 47 days after the first yellow fever vaccination. All receptors come from a man younger than 30 who received the YFV17D yellow fever vaccine.

This rearrangement joins TRBV5-1 to TRBJ2-3; 8 nucleotides match TRBD2. The J segment lost 2 bases and the V segment lost 0 bases, leaving 11 bases of the junction unmatched. CDR3 size: 18 residues. Germline CDR1 and CDR2: SGHRS and YFSETQ. In nucleotides, the CDR3 is TGCGCCAGCAGCTTGGTCGGGGTCTTCGGGGGGGACACAGATACGCAGTATTTT. The encoded protein is CASSLVGVFGGDTDTQYF.

This clonotype was seen a handful of times. V and J are TRBV7-9 and TRBJ2-1; no firm D call. The CDR3 has 12 amino acids. V was trimmed by 5 bases and J by 9 bases, leaving 11 bases between them. Germline values: CDR1 SEHNR, CDR2 FQNEAQ (reference sequence). The CDR3 DNA sequence: TGTGCCAGCAGCCCCGGGCCTTTTGAGCAGTTCTTC. Protein product: CASSPGPFEQFF. The full variable domain, rest sourced from reference TRBV7-9 and TRBJ2-1, is DTGVSQNPRHKITKRGQNVTFRCDPISEHNRLYWYRQTLGQGPEFLTYFQNEAQLEKSRLLSDRFSAERPKGSFSTLEIQRTEQGDSAMYLCASSPGPFEQFFGPGTRLTVL.

This clonotype was recorded a few times. A read error may account for a junction end that differs from germline. V gene TRBV20-1 combines with J gene TRBJ1-1; 8 nucleotides match TRBD1. CDR1 DFQATT and CDR2 SNEGSKA come from the germline V gene (reference sequence). This CDR3 contains 17 residues. CDR3 sequence: CCARDPNRGIMNTEAFF. DNA of the CDR3: TGCTGTGCTAGAGATCCCAACAGGGGGATAATGAACACTGAAGCTTTCTTT.

The chain employs TRBV4-2 and TRBJ2-7; 7 bases are a match to TRBD1. V was clipped by 0 bases and J by 11 bases; unmatched bases: 10. The CDR3 is 14 residues long. Germline V gene sequence: CDR1 LGHNA, CDR2 YNFKEQ. This CDR3 is CASSQEGTDLLKYF. CDR3 in DNA: TGTGCCAGCAGCCAAGAAGGGACAGACTTACTTAAGTACTTC.

There are many counts of this clonotype. V gene TRBV28 combines with J gene TRBJ2-3; a weak D match, TRBD2 (6 bases). The CDR3 spans 14 residues. Trimming shortened V by 3 bases and J by 2 bases, and 9 bases separated the two germline ends. The germline CDR1 and CDR2 sequences are MDHEN and SYDVKM. This CDR3 is CASSFVAATDTQYF. The CDR3 region has the DNA TGTGCCAGCAGTTTCGTAGCGGCCACAGATACGCAGTATTTT.

On this clonotype: A much larger clone differs by one base, so this may be a read error. The CDR3 region has the DNA TGTGCCAGCAGCCCTGGACTATCAGACGAGCAGTACGTC. Translation: CASSPGLSDEQYV. This chain links TRBV7-6 with TRBJ2-7; weak D call: TRBD2 (6 bases). Per the germline V gene, CDR1 is SGHVS and CDR2 is FNYEAQ. The ends were cut back, 5 bases at V and 5 bases at J, with 13 bases in the middle. The CDR3 totals 13 residues.

A few counts support this clonotype. One junction end disagrees with the germline gene, perhaps due to a read error. The V and J genes are TRBV20-1 and TRBJ2-3; D unclear. The CDR3 has 17 amino acids. The germline CDR1 and CDR2 sequences are DFQATT and SNEGSKA (reference sequence). The CDR3 is CCARDLDFPLGTDTQYF. In nucleotides, the CDR3 is TGCTGTGCTAGAGATCTAGACTTCCCCTTGGGCACAGATACGCAGTATTTT.

Written as DNA, the CDR3 is TGTGCCAGCAGCTTAGCAGGGAGGGGGGTCGATGAGCAGTTCTTC. Translation gives CASSLAGRGVDEQFF. V usage is TRBV7-2 and J usage is TRBJ2-1, with D perhaps matching TRBD2 (7 bases). V lost 0 bases and J lost 8, with 14 bases in between. Germline lookup yields CDR1 SGHTA and CDR2 FQGNSA. CDR3 length equals 15 residues.

The table lists this clonotype with many counts. The V and J genes are TRBV5-1 and TRBJ2-2, with 9 bases matching TRBD1. Germline-derived CDR1 and CDR2 are SGHRS and YFSETQ. CDR3 length: 15 amino acids. The trim removed 0 bases at V and 4 bases at J, leaving 1 base unmatched. CDR3 amino acids: CASSLAQGATGELFF. CDR3 DNA sequence: TGCGCCAGCAGCTTGGCACAGGGGGCCACCGGGGAGCTGTTTTTT.

This clonotype appeared many times. V is TRBV5-1 and J is TRBJ1-6, with 7 bases fitting TRBD1. V lost 4 bases and J lost 9; bases outside the gene matches: 7. This CDR3 is 14 amino acids long. From germline, CDR1 is SGHRS and CDR2 YFSETQ. The CDR3 DNA reads TGCGCCAGCAGCCCACAGGGGCAGGGTTCACCCCTCCACTTT. This sequence encodes CASSPQGQGSPLHF.

In this sample, this clonotype turned up once. The chain couples TRBV12-3 or TRBV12-4 to TRBJ2-7; D not certain. The CDR3 is 13 amino acids. The V gene lost 6 bases and the J gene lost 2 bases, with 11 bases spanning the gap. In nucleotides, the CDR3 is TGTGCCAGCAGCTTATGGATACCCTACGAGCAGTACTTC. It codes for CASSLWIPYEQYF.

This clonotype was observed a handful of times. The chain couples TRBV4-2 to TRBJ2-7, with 9 positions matching TRBD2. CDR3 length: 15 residues. CDR1 and CDR2 (germline): LGHNA, YNFKEQ. Trimming took 1 base from V and 2 from J; bases not matched to a gene: 3. The CDR3 protein is CASSQGGGVPYEQYF. CDR3 DNA sequence: TGTGCCAGCAGCCAAGGCGGGGGGGTTCCCTACGAGCAGTACTTC.

As DNA, the CDR3 is TGTGCCAGCAGTTGGGGAGACACTGAAGCTTTCTTT. The encoded protein is CASSWGDTEAFF. V is TRBV2 and J is TRBJ1-1; no firm D call. The CDR3 is 12 residues long. Trimming pared 5 bases from V and 3 bases from J, leaving 7 bases between. Germline lookup yields CDR1 SNHLY and CDR2 FYNNEI. Combining the CDR3 with reference TRBV2 and TRBJ1-1 gives the whole variable domain EPEVTQTPSHQVTQMGQEVILRCVPISNHLYFYWYRQILGQKVEFLVSFYNNEISEKSEIFDDQFSVERPDGSNFTLKIRSTKLEDSAMYFCASSWGDTEAFFGQGTRLTVV.

In regard to this clonotype: One base away lies a much larger clone, so this may be a sequencing read error. The V gene is TRBV4-1, the J gene TRBJ1-1, with D unresolved. With 0 bases removed from V and 5 bases from J, the gap between germline ends came to 13 bases. The CDR3 is 15 amino acids. Looked up from germline, CDR1 is MGHRA and CDR2 is YSYEKL. Written as DNA, the CDR3 is TGCGCCAGCAGCCAAGATCAGTGGGGAGGGACTGAAGCTTTCTTT. Residues: CASSQDQWGGTEAFF.

This clonotype was counted at least ten times. The V gene is TRBV7-9, the J gene TRBJ1-4, with D perhaps matching TRBD1 (6 bases). Germline-derived CDR1 and CDR2 are SEHNR and FQNEAQ (reference sequence). Trimming cost V 5 bases and J 8 bases, with 12 bases left between them. The CDR3 loop spans 13 amino acids. CDR3 DNA: TGTGCCAGCAGCCTAGGGGGATTCGAAAAACTGTTTTTT. Amino acids: CASSLGGFEKLFF.

On this clonotype itself: A much bigger clone sits one base away, suggesting this may be a read error. The chain couples TRBV5-6 to TRBJ2-5; D is possibly TRBD2 (5 bases). Germline V gene lookup returns CDR1 SGHDT and CDR2 YYEEEE. The CDR3 extends over 14 amino acids. CDR3 bases: TGTGCCAGCAGCTTGGTTTTCGGGGTGGAGACCCTGTACTTC. Translation: CASSLVFGVETLYF.

This clonotype was detected ten times or more. This chain connects TRBV4-1 to TRBJ2-4, with D unresolved. This CDR3 region has 16 residues. Between the trimmed V and J ends, which lost 7 bases and 1 base, there was a span of 17 bases. In germline, CDR1 is MGHRA, CDR2 YSYEKL. CDR3 amino acids: CASTTVTSRAKNIQYF. The CDR3 region has the DNA TGCGCCAGCACCACCGTCACATCTCGGGCCAAAAACATTCAGTACTTC.

This clonotype was seen ten or more times. The rearrangement joins TRBV12-3 or TRBV12-4 to TRBJ2-3; 13 nucleotides align to TRBD2. This CDR3 is 15 amino acids long. V was clipped by 5 bases and J by 12 bases; unmatched bases: 11. The CDR3, as DNA: TGTGCCAGCAGTCCCAAGACTAGCGGGGGGCCCCCACAGTATTTT. Its translation: CASSPKTSGGPPQYF.

This clonotype was counted only a few times. CDR3 coding DNA: TGTGCCAGCAGCCAACCGAGGGGTAGACCCGGTAACCAAGAGACCCAGTACTTC. It codes for CASSQPRGRPGNQETQYF. The chain combines TRBV14 with TRBJ2-5, with D perhaps being TRBD1 or TRBD2 (5 bases each). Looked up from germline, CDR1 is SGHDN and CDR2 is FVKESK. The CDR3 covers 18 residues. The germline V and J ends were trimmed by 2 bases and 0 bases, with 19 bases remaining between them. The full variable domain, completed using reference TRBV14 and TRBJ2-5, is EAGVTQFPSHSVIEKGQTVTLRCDPISGHDNLYWYRRVMGKEIKFLLHFVKESKQDESGMPNNRFLAERTGGTYSTLKVQPAELEDSGVYFCASSQPRGRPGNQETQYFGPGTRLLVL.

The rearrangement uses TRBV10-3 and TRBJ2-6; D unresolved. Germline loops: CDR1 ENHRY, CDR2 SYGVKD. This CDR3 region has 13 residues. The V and J ends lost 8 bases and 3 bases respectively, with 8 bases between them. CDR3 nucleotide sequence: TGTGCCATCGAGGACGTTGGGGCCAACGTCCTGACTTTC. The encoded protein is CAIEDVGANVLTF.

This chain connects TRBV4-2 to TRBJ2-7; D unresolved. There are 14 residues in the CDR3. Per the germline V gene, CDR1 is LGHNA and CDR2 is YNFKEQ. Trimming took 10 bases from V and 3 from J, leaving 19 bases between them. The CDR3 sequence is CAMGPPVLLYEQYF. The CDR3 nucleotides read TGTGCCATGGGCCCCCCGGTCCTCCTCTACGAGCAGTACTTC.

V usage is TRBV5-4 and J usage is TRBJ2-1; 8 positions match TRBD1. The CDR3 covers 15 residues. The J segment lost 7 bases and the V segment lost 4 bases, leaving 10 bases of the junction unmatched. The germline gives CDR1 SGHNT, CDR2 YYREEE (reference sequence). This CDR3 reads CASSAGQGRGNEQFF. CDR3 in DNA: TGTGCCAGCAGCGCTGGACAGGGCCGGGGGAATGAGCAGTTCTTC. The complete variable domain, with remaining parts taken from reference TRBV5-4 and TRBJ2-1, reads ETGVTQSPTHLIKTRGQQVTLRCSSQSGHNTVSWYQQALGQGPQFIFQYYREEENGRGNFPPRFSGLQFPNYSSELNVNALELDDSALYLCASSAGQGRGNEQFFGPGTRLTVL.

The chain has TRBV29-1 and TRBJ1-3; D is uncertain. Trimming removed 4 bases at V and 0 bases at J, with 7 bases between. The CDR3 runs 13 residues. Germline CDR1 is SQVTM and CDR2 is ANQGSEA. The CDR3 DNA follows: TGCAGCGTTGGAGCACGCTCTGGAAACACCATATATTTT. Protein: CSVGARSGNTIYF.

Note on this clonotype: An end of the junction does not agree with germline; a read error may underlie this. The genes are TRBV13 and TRBJ2-5; D not resolved. The germline V gene encodes CDR1 PRHDT and CDR2 FYEKMQ (reference sequence). CDR3 length equals 12 residues. CDR3 DNA: TGTGCCACCAGCTTAGGATCGGAGACCCAGTACTTC. Encoded protein: CATSLGSETQYF.

This clonotype was observed a handful of times. V and J are TRBV12-3 or TRBV12-4 and TRBJ2-2; 9 bases line up with TRBD1. The CDR3 has 15 amino acids. Unmatched junction bases numbered 3, after V lost 6 bases and J lost 1 base. In DNA form, the CDR3 reads TGTGCCAGCAGCGCGGGACAGGGGAACACCGGGGAGCTGTTTTTT. Translated, it gives CASSAGQGNTGELFF.

This clonotype was seen at least ten times. The CDR3 nucleotides read TGTGCCAGCAGTTTAGGGCAGACAGATACGCAGTATTTT. This encodes CASSLGQTDTQYF. The chain uses TRBV12-3 or TRBV12-4 and TRBJ2-3, with D unresolved. Trimming took 1 base from V and 3 from J, leaving 5 bases between them. The CDR3 is 13 residues long.

This chain joins TRBV10-3 and TRBJ1-3; D unresolved. Deletions cut 5 bases from V and 5 bases from J, with 4 bases between. Looked up from germline, CDR1 is ENHRY and CDR2 is SYGVKD. This CDR3 comprises 11 residues. DNA for the CDR3: TGTGCCATCAGTCATAGAAACACCATATATTTT. Translated: CAISHRNTIYF.